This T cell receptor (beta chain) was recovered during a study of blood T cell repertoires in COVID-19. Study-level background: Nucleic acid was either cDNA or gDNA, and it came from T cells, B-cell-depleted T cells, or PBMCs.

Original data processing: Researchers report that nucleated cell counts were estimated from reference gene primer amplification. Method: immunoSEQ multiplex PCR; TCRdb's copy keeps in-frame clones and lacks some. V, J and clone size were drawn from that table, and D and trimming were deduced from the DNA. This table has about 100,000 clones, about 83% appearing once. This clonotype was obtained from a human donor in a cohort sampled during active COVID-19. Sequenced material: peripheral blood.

CDR3 nucleotides: TGCGCCAGCAGCTTGGGAGAGACAACTAATGAAAAACTGTTTTTT. It encodes CASSLGETTNEKLFF. V gene TRBV5-1 combines with J gene TRBJ1-4; D gene uncertain. V shed 0 bases and J shed 0 bases, with 6 bases lying between them. The CDR3 covers 15 residues. CDR1 is SGHRS and CDR2 is YFSETQ in the germline V gene.